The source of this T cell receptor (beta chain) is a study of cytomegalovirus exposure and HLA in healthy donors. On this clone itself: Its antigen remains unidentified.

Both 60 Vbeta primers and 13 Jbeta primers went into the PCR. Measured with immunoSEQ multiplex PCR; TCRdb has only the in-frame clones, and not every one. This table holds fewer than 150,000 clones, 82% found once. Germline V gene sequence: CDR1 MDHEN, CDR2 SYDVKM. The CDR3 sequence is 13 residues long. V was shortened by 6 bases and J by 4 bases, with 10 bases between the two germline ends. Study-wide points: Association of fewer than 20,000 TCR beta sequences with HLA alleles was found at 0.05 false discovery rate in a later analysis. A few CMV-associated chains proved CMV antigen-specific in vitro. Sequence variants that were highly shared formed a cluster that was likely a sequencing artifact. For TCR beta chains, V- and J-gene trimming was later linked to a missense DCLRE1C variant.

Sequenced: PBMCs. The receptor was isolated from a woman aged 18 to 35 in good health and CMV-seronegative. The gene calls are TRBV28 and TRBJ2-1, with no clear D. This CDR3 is CASSVALYNEQFF. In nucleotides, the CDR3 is TGTGCCAGCAGCGTCGCGCTATACAATGAGCAGTTCTTC.